Listed below are T cell receptor beta chains from one sample, sequenced in a study of blood T cell repertoires in COVID-19. Clones were read by immunoSEQ multiplex PCR, and TCRdb kept only the in-frame ones, dropping some. This repertoire shows some 120,000 clones, roughly 84% found once; its top ten account for 0.83%. The sample consisted of peripheral blood. All receptors come from a woman in her seventies with acute or convalescent COVID-19. The CDR3 runs from the conserved cysteine through the conserved F or W. The D gene is left open where the match is weak. Part of the rows lack a size; the others show once, few, many or a class for expanded clones.

D gene	clone size	J gene	V gene	CDR3 protein	CDR3 DNA
.	.	TRBJ2-5	TRBV9	CASSIGLGSRQETQYF	TGTGCCAGCAGCATCGGTCTCGGGTCGAGGCAAGAGACCCAGTACTTC
.	.	TRBJ1-3	TRBV25-1	CASSEWRAGNTIYF	TGTGCCAGCAGTGAATGGAGGGCCGGAAACACCATATATTTT
.	.	TRBJ2-7	TRBV25-1	CASSDYSTYEQYF	TGTGCCAGCAGTGACTATAGTACCTACGAGCAGTACTTC
.	.	TRBJ1-3	TRBV29-1	CSARYLNTETIYF	TGCAGCGCTCGTTACCTGAACACCGAAACCATATATTTT
TRBD1	.	TRBJ1-2	TRBV5-1	CASSLSGTGPEWGYTF	TGCGCCAGCAGCTTGTCTGGGACAGGTCCTGAGTGGGGCTACACCTTC
TRBD2	.	TRBJ2-3	TRBV5-6	CASRADSGRFLTDTQYF	TGTGCCAGCAGGGCTGATAGCGGGAGGTTTCTCACAGATACGCAGTATTTT
TRBD2	.	TRBJ2-5	TRBV15	CATSRTSGGGETQYF	TGTGCCACCAGCAGGACTAGCGGCGGTGGGGAGACCCAGTACTTC
TRBD1	.	TRBJ1-4	TRBV2	CASSLDRGTEKLFF	TGTGCCAGCAGTCTCGACAGGGGAACTGAAAAACTGTTTTTT
TRBD1	few	TRBJ1-5	TRBV5-8	CASSLGDRAWEPQHF	TGTGCCAGCAGCTTGGGGGACAGGGCCTGGGAGCCCCAGCATTTT
.	.	TRBJ1-5	TRBV6-1	CASSESTGNQPQHF	TGTGCCAGCAGTGAGTCAACAGGTAATCAGCCCCAGCATTTT
.	.	TRBJ2-5	TRBV5-8	CASSPGGGVGVETQYF	TGTGCCAGCAGCCCCGGGGGTGGCGTTGGGGTCGAGACCCAGTACTTC
TRBD1	.	TRBJ1-6	TRBV5-1	CASSPPWTGVDSPLHF	TGCGCCAGCAGCCCCCCCTGGACAGGGGTGGATTCACCCCTCCACTTT
.	few	TRBJ1-5	TRBV7-5	CARSTGDRVTGNQPQHF	TGTGCCAGAAGCACTGGGGACAGGGTAACGGGCAATCAGCCCCAGCATTTT
.	.	TRBJ2-1	TRBV20-1	CSALFYNEQFF	TGCAGTGCTCTTTTTTACAATGAGCAGTTCTTC
TRBD2	.	TRBJ2-7	TRBV7-2	CASSSGLAGYEQYF	TGTGCCAGCAGCTCCGGACTAGCGGGGTACGAGCAGTACTTC
.	.	TRBJ1-2	TRBV12-3/TRBV12-4	CASSPLSNYGYTF	TGTGCCAGCAGTCCCTTATCTAACTATGGCTACACCTTC
TRBD2	.	TRBJ2-5	TRBV6-5	CASSPGAGYQETQYF	TGTGCCAGCAGTCCCGGAGCGGGGTACCAAGAGACCCAGTACTTC
TRBD1	.	TRBJ1-6	TRBV30	CAWDRANSPLHF	TGTGCCTGGGACAGGGCTAATTCACCCCTCCACTTT
TRBD1	.	TRBJ2-1	TRBV4-1	CASSQDGTGSSYNEQFF	TGCGCCAGCAGCCAAGACGGGACAGGAAGCTCCTACAATGAGCAGTTCTTC
.	.	TRBJ1-2	TRBV28	CASSLLQGGAYGYTF	TGTGCCAGCAGTTTGCTGCAGGGAGGAGCATATGGCTACACCTTC
.	.	TRBJ1-1	TRBV28	CASSLLRENTEAFF	TGTGCCAGCAGTTTATTGAGGGAGAACACTGAAGCTTTCTTT
.	.	TRBJ2-1	TRBV9	CASSALGMGGSVEQFF	TGTGCCAGCAGCGCCCTGGGAATGGGAGGATCTGTTGAGCAGTTCTTC
TRBD2	once	TRBJ2-1	TRBV29-1	CSTPGLAGGNEQFF	TGCAGCACCCCGGGACTAGCGGGAGGGAATGAGCAGTTCTTC
TRBD1	.	TRBJ1-3	TRBV19	CASTGAVGNTIYF	TGTGCCAGCACAGGGGCAGTTGGAAACACCATATATTTT
TRBD1	.	TRBJ1-5	TRBV4-1	CASSPRQGDQPQHF	TGCGCCAGCAGCCCCCGACAGGGGGACCAGCCCCAGCATTTT
TRBD1	.	TRBJ1-3	TRBV6-5	CASSSTGAGNTIYF	TGTGCCAGCAGTTCGACAGGGGCTGGAAACACCATATATTTT
.	.	TRBJ2-7	TRBV12-3/TRBV12-4	CASSLVRDEQYF	TGTGCCAGCAGTTTAGTCCGGGACGAGCAGTACTTC
TRBD2	.	TRBJ2-2	TRBV19	CASRPSGANTGELFF	TGTGCCAGTAGGCCCAGCGGGGCGAACACCGGGGAGCTGTTTTTT
.	.	TRBJ2-2	TRBV12-3/TRBV12-4	CASRGVRELFF	TGTGCCAGCAGGGGAGTCAGGGAGCTGTTTTTT
TRBD1	.	TRBJ1-5	TRBV18	CASSPGTANNQPQHF	TGTGCCAGTTCACCAGGGACAGCCAACAATCAGCCCCAGCATTTT
.	few	TRBJ2-2	TRBV9	CASSAVNTGELFF	TGTGCCAGCAGCGCGGTGAACACCGGGGAGCTGTTTTTT
.	.	TRBJ1-2	TRBV6-5	CASNWSFGGGDGYTF	TGTGCCAGCAACTGGTCCTTCGGGGGAGGAGACGGCTACACCTTC
.	.	TRBJ2-5	TRBV6-5	CASTGFGETQYF	TGTGCCAGCACAGGGTTTGGTGAGACCCAGTACTTC
TRBD2	.	TRBJ2-7	TRBV5-6	CASSPPGGGQSYEQYF	TGTGCCAGCAGCCCCCCCGGGGGGGGCCAGTCCTACGAGCAGTACTTC
TRBD1	.	TRBJ1-5	TRBV6-2/TRBV6-3	CASSYTRATGWVGSNQPQHF	TGTGCCAGCAGTTATACCCGGGCGACAGGGTGGGTCGGAAGCAATCAGCCCCAGCATTTT
TRBD1	few	TRBJ1-6	TRBV3-1/TRBV3-2	CASSQEGQSSPLHF	TGTGCCAGCAGCCAAGAGGGACAGAGTTCACCCCTCCACTTT
.	.	TRBJ1-1	TRBV2	CASRTGRLYTEAFF	TGTGCCAGCAGGACGGGTAGGTTGTACACTGAAGCTTTCTTT
TRBD1	.	TRBJ2-5	TRBV5-4	CASSSRTGRQETQYF	TGTGCCAGCAGCTCGCGGACAGGGAGACAAGAGACCCAGTACTTC
TRBD2	.	TRBJ2-7	TRBV29-1	CSVRTGGTYEQYF	TGCAGCGTGCGTACGGGGGGAACCTACGAGCAGTACTTC
.	.	TRBJ1-2	TRBV15	CATSRDIRGGYTF	TGTGCCACCAGCAGAGATATACGAGGCGGTTACACCTTC
.	.	TRBJ1-1	TRBV5-4	CASSLAGNTEAFF	TGTGCCAGCAGCTTGGCAGGTAACACTGAAGCTTTCTTT
TRBD1	once	TRBJ1-2	TRBV5-6	CASSSPGGRGYTF	TGTGCCAGCAGCTCCCCAGGGGGTAGGGGCTACACCTTC
.	.	TRBJ1-4	TRBV6-5	CASSPTVPRGKLFF	TGTGCCAGCAGCCCGACAGTACCCAGGGGAAAACTGTTTTTT
TRBD2	.	TRBJ2-1	TRBV6-6	CATGLAGGPIEQFF	TGTGCCACCGGATTAGCGGGAGGGCCGATTGAGCAGTTCTTC
TRBD1	once	TRBJ1-2	TRBV28	CASVEGAADGYTF	TGTGCCAGCGTGGAGGGGGCTGCCGATGGCTACACCTTC
.	.	TRBJ1-2	TRBV3-1/TRBV3-2	CASSPTPSQYGYTF	TGTGCCAGCAGCCCAACCCCTTCCCAGTATGGCTACACCTTC
.	.	TRBJ1-5	TRBV9	CASSVDHSPTGNQPQHF	TGTGCCAGCAGCGTAGACCACAGTCCTACTGGCAATCAGCCCCAGCATTTT
.	once	TRBJ2-5	TRBV11-2	CASTLDRLQYSGQYF	TGTGCCAGCACTTTAGACAGGTTACAATATAGTGGCCAGTACTTC
.	.	TRBJ2-6	TRBV7-6	CASKRDGGNSGANVLTF	TGTGCCAGCAAGAGGGACGGGGGTAACTCTGGGGCCAACGTCCTGACTTTC
.	.	TRBJ2-2	TRBV9	CASSVGSVNTGELFF	TGTGCCAGCAGCGTAGGGTCAGTAAACACCGGGGAGCTGTTTTTT
.	.	TRBJ1-5	TRBV7-2	CASSLAGGGNQPQHF	TGTGCCAGCAGCTTAGCGGGGGGAGGAAATCAGCCCCAGCATTTT